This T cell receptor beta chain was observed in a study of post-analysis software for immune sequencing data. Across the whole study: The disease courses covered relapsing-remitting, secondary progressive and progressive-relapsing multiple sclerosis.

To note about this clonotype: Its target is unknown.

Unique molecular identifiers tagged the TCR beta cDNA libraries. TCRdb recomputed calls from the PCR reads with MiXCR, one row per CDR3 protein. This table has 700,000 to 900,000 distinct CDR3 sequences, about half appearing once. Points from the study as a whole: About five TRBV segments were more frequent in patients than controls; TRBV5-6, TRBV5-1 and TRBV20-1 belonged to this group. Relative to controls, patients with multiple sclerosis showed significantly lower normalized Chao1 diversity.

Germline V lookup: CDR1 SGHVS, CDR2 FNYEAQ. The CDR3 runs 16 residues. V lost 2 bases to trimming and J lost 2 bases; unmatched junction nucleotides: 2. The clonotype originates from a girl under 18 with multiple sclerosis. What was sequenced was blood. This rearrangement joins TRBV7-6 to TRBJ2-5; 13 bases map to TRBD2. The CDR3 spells CASSLRGLAGQETQYF. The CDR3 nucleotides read TGTGCCAGCAGCTTACGGGGACTAGCGGGGCAAGAGACCCAGTACTTC. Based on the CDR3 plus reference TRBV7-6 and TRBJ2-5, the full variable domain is GAGVSQSPRYKVTKRGQDVALRCDPISGHVSLYWYRQALGQGPEFLTYFNYEAQQDKSGLPNDRFSAERPEGSISTLTIQRTEQRDSAMYRCASSLRGLAGQETQYFGPGTRLLVL.